Detailed here is one TCR beta chain. The antigen is undetermined. Unmatched junction bases numbered 8, after V lost 6 bases and J lost 5 bases. The CDR3 is 14 residues long. Looked up from germline, CDR1 is MNHNY and CDR2 is SVGAGI (reference sequence). The source of the sample is a study of radiation and T cells in renal cell carcinoma. Looking at the study overall: Nephrectomy followed 15 Gy stereotactic body radiation by 4 weeks.

Broader study findings: Pretreatment tumor biopsies were lacking, so baseline clonotypes are unknown. In blood, top tumor clones expanded by 2 weeks, shrinking by 4.

The table came from immunoSEQ multiplex PCR; TCRdb's copy has only in-frame clones and leaves some out. The profile shows some 130,000 clones, 75% to 90% of them singletons. As for time point: blood 2 weeks post-SBRT. Treatment specified: 15 Gy SBRT to primary tumor, nephrectomy 4 weeks later. Radiation-treated patients gave blood at baseline, week 2 and week 4. Sequencing was performed on blood, taken from a patient whose treatment included radiotherapy and nephrectomy. V and J are TRBV6-6 and TRBJ1-1, with TRBD1 matching 8 bases. The clonotype comes from a woman in her sixties or seventies with renal cell carcinoma. DNA of the CDR3: TGTGCCAGCAGAAACCAGGGGGCAGAGACTGAAGCTTTCTTT. This translates into CASRNQGAETEAFF.